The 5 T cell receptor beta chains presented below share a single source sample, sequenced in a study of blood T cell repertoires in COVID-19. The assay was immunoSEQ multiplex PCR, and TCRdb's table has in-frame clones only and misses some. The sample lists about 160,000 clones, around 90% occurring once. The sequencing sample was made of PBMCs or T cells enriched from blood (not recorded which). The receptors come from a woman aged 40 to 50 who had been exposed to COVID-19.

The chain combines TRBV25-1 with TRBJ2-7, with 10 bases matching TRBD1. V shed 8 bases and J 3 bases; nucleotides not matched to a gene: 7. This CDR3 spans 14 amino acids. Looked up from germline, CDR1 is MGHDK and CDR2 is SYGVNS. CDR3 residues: CASSPRTGGYEQYF. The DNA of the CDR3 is TGTGCCAGCTCGCCGAGGACAGGGGGCTACGAGCAGTACTTC.

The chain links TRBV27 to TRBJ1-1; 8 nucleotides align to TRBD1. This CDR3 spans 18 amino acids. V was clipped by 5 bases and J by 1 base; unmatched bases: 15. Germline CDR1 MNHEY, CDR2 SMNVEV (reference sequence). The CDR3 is CASSTRPPGQASNTEAFF. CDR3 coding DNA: TGTGCCAGCAGTACCCGTCCCCCGGGACAGGCCTCGAACACTGAAGCTTTCTTT.

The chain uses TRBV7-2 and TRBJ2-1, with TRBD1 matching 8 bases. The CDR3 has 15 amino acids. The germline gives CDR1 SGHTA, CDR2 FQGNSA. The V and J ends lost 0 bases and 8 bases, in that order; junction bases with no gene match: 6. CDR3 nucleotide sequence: TGTGCCAGCAGCTTAGCAGGACAGGGTTTCCATGAGCAGTTCTTC. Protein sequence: CASSLAGQGFHEQFF.

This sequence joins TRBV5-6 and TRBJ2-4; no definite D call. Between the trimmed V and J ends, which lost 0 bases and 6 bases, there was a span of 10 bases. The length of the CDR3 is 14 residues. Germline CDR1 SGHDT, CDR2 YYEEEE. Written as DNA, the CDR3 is TGTGCCAGCAGCTTGGGCACAGCCCGAAACATTCAGTACTTC. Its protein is CASSLGTARNIQYF. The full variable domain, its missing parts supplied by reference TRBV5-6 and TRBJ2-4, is DAGVTQSPTHLIKTRGQQVTLRCSPKSGHDTVSWYQQALGQGPQFIFQYYEEEERQRGNFPDRFSGHQFPNYSSELNVNALLLGDSALYLCASSLGTARNIQYFGAGTRLSVL.

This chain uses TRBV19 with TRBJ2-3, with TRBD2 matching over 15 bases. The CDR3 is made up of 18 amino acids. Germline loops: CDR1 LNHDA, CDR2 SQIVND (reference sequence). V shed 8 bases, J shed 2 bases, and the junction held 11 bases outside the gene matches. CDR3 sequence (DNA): TGTGCCAGTGCTAAGGGACTAGCGGGGGGAACCTACACAGATACGCAGTATTTT. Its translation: CASAKGLAGGTYTDTQYF.